Given below is one T cell receptor beta chain in context. Its antigen is not identified. This clone may be a read error of a much larger clone one base away. The CDR3 sequence is 11 residues long. Germline CDR1 and CDR2: DFQATT and SNEGSKA (reference sequence). The sample belongs to a study of immune heterogeneity within non-small cell lung tumors. Across the study: A few squamous cell carcinomas, approximately 11 non-squamous carcinomas and 1 not otherwise specified made up the tumors. Notes on the study in general: Within each patient, tumor sites shared identical dominant CDR3 beta clonotypes and also held site-unique high-frequency clones. Local T-cell repertoire clonality was correlated with local tumor mutational burden, and the correlation was positive. It was moderate in strength but statistically significant (R about 0.36). Between one patient and another, high-frequency T-cell receptor beta clonotypes were largely distinct.

TCR beta CDR3 was amplified by multiplex PCR using 32 V and 13 J primers. TCRdb used MiXCR to reprocess the multiplex PCR reads, holding one entry per CDR3 protein. Here the sample spans 10,000 or so distinct CDR3 sequences, about a quarter being singletons. For each sample, template was around 650 ng of bulk tumor genomic DNA. Widely spaced biopsies, several per primary tumor, were obtained at surgery. It was patients with untreated, newly diagnosed non-small cell lung cancer who underwent curative surgery. The source material was lung tumor tissue. This clonotype was obtained from a woman between 45 and 60 years old with non-small cell lung cancer. V usage is TRBV20-1 and J usage is TRBJ2-1, with D maybe TRBD1 (5 bases). In DNA form, the CDR3 reads TGCATTGCTGTCAGGGAAAATGAGCAGTTCTTC. Translating gives CIAVRENEQFF.